The next 6 T cell receptor beta chains were all read from a single sample in a study of blood T cells in healthy people across ages. Together with a sample-barcoded 5' primer, a J-beta primer mix was included in a second PCR lasting 7 to 11 cycles. TCRdb fed the 5' RACE reads into MiXCR, producing one record per CDR3 protein. The sample yields about 670,000 distinct CDR3 sequences, around 50% seen once. The specimen sequenced was blood. All receptors derive from a woman of 80 years or more in good health.

About this clonotype itself: This sequence may be a read error, since a much larger clone differs from it by one base. The chain has TRBV20-1 and TRBJ2-1; D possibly corresponds to TRBD2 (6 bases). The CDR3 has 21 residues. Deletions cut 1 base from V and 0 bases from J, with 28 bases between. Germline-derived CDR1 and CDR2 are DFQATT and SNEGSKA (reference sequence). The CDR3 sequence: CSARGRWRVLASVTSYNEQFF. DNA for the CDR3: TGCAGTGCTAGAGGGCGGTGGCGGGTACTAGCCTCCGTAACCTCCTACAATGAGCAGTTCTTC.

This clonotype was observed many times. CDR3 sequence: CSTAGWTYNSPLHF. In DNA, the CDR3 is TGCTCTACGGCGGGTTGGACCTATAATTCACCCCTCCACTTT. The genes are TRBV29-1 and TRBJ1-6; D is undetermined. This CDR3 is 14 amino acids long. CDR1 is SQVTM, CDR2 ANQGSEA, per germline.

This clonotype was recorded a few times. This rearrangement joins TRBV10-1 to TRBJ2-1; no firm D call. The CDR3 spans 15 residues. V lost 2 bases, J lost 0 bases, and 8 bases lay in between. Per germline, CDR1 WNHNN and CDR2 SYGVQD (reference sequence). In DNA, the CDR3 is TGCGCCAGCAGTGAGGGGCTAAACTCCTACAATGAGCAGTTCTTC. Residues: CASSEGLNSYNEQFF.

This chain uses TRBV11-3 with TRBJ2-5; perhaps D is TRBD1 or TRBD2 (5 bases each). Trimming pared 5 bases from V and 5 bases from J, leaving 18 bases between. Per germline, CDR1 SGHNT and CDR2 YENEEA. The CDR3 has 15 amino acids. The CDR3 sequence: CASSLGETFVETQYF. CDR3 DNA: TGTGCCAGCAGCCTAGGGGAGACATTTGTGGAGACCCAGTACTTC. The full variable domain, with the rest looked up from reference TRBV11-3 and TRBJ2-5, is EAGVVQSPRYKIIEKKQPVAFWCNPISGHNTLYWYLQNLGQGPELLIRYENEEAVDDSQLPKDRFSAERLKGVDSTLKIQPAELGDSAVYLCASSLGETFVETQYFGPGTRLLVL.

This clonotype was counted a few times. The gene calls are TRBV5-1 and TRBJ1-4, with 9 bases identical to TRBD1. Germline loops: CDR1 SGHRS, CDR2 YFSETQ. This CDR3 contains 15 residues. Unmatched junction bases numbered 6, after V lost 2 bases and J lost 7 bases. The CDR3 nucleotides read TGCGCCAGCAGCTTCGGGACAGGGACCATTGAAAAACTGTTTTTT. As protein: CASSFGTGTIEKLFF.

Concerning this clonotype: This sequence may be a read error, since a much larger clone differs from it by one base. V and J are TRBV12-3 or TRBV12-4 and TRBJ1-1, with 9 bases fitting TRBD1. This CDR3 spans 16 amino acids. J was trimmed by 1 base and V by 5 bases; bases with no gene match: 8. CDR3 residues: CASSRTGVRGNTEAFF. The CDR3 coding sequence is TGTGCCAGCAGTCGGACAGGGGTGAGAGGGAACACTGAAGCTTTCTTT.